This TCR beta chain derives from a study of cytomegalovirus exposure and HLA in healthy donors. Use of 60 Vbeta and 13 Jbeta primers characterized the PCR. Only in-frame clones appear in the TCRdb table, and some are missing; sequencing was by immunoSEQ multiplex PCR. The profile covers 250,000 or so clones, with nearly 95% appearing a single time and 1.5% to 2% taken by the ten largest. V lost 2 bases to trimming and J lost 7 bases; unmatched junction nucleotides: 10. Germline-derived CDR1 and CDR2 are MNHNY and SVGAGI (reference sequence). This CDR3 contains 15 residues. The sequenced sample consisted of PBMCs. The rearrangement uses TRBV6-6 and TRBJ1-2, with 7 nucleotides matching TRBD1. This TCR derives from a girl aged 2 to 10 in good health and CMV-seronegative. CDR3 loop: CASSYTTGPEVGYTF. DNA for the CDR3: TGTGCCAGCAGTTACACGACAGGGCCTGAGGTTGGCTACACCTTC.